This is a list of T cell receptor beta chains from one sample in a study of shared clonotypes between healthy human individuals. This table comes from immunoSEQ multiplex PCR, and its TCRdb copy is limited to in-frame clones, with some not included. The sample holds about 2.4 million clones, 80% to 95% seen once. The sequenced sample was naive CD4+ T cells from PBMCs. These receptors all come from a man younger than 35 in good health. Some clones in this sample may be carry-over from other donors' samples. Each CDR3 is given with its conserved first and last residue. Fields, in order: D gene, J gene, clone size, CDR3 length, V gene, CDR3 protein, CDR3 DNA. D genes are given only for firm matches. Rows give clone size only sometimes, using once, few, many, or a class for an expanded clone.

D gene: TRBD2; J gene: TRBJ2-1; clone size: NA; CDR3 length: 17; V gene: TRBV7-6; CDR3 protein: CASSLASAGADYNEQFF; CDR3 DNA: TGTGCCAGCAGCTTAGCAAGCGCGGGAGCCGACTACAATGAGCAGTTCTTC
D gene: NA; J gene: TRBJ1-1; clone size: NA; CDR3 length: 13; V gene: TRBV28; CDR3 protein: CASSSIMNTEAFF; CDR3 DNA: TGTGCCAGCAGTTCCATTATGAACACTGAAGCTTTCTTT
D gene: TRBD2; J gene: TRBJ2-1; clone size: once; CDR3 length: 14; V gene: TRBV6-4; CDR3 protein: CASRSGSSYNEQFF; CDR3 DNA: TGTGCCAGCCGTAGCGGGAGCTCCTACAATGAGCAGTTCTTC
D gene: NA; J gene: TRBJ1-5; clone size: NA; CDR3 length: 13; V gene: TRBV28; CDR3 protein: CASNPYSNQPQHF; CDR3 DNA: TGTGCCAGCAATCCTTATAGCAATCAGCCCCAGCATTTT
D gene: NA; J gene: TRBJ1-1; clone size: NA; CDR3 length: 16; V gene: TRBV7-3; CDR3 protein: CASSWAVGEGNTEAFF; CDR3 DNA: TGTGCCAGCAGCTGGGCGGTGGGGGAGGGGAACACTGAAGCTTTCTTT
D gene: NA; J gene: TRBJ2-5; clone size: NA; CDR3 length: 14; V gene: TRBV7-9; CDR3 protein: CASSYGQKEETQYF; CDR3 DNA: TGTGCCAGCAGCTATGGACAGAAAGAAGAGACCCAGTACTTC
D gene: NA; J gene: TRBJ1-4; clone size: NA; CDR3 length: 16; V gene: TRBV11-2; CDR3 protein: CASSGGEGKANEKLFF; CDR3 DNA: TGTGCCAGCAGCGGGGGGGAAGGGAAGGCTAATGAAAAACTGTTTTTT
D gene: NA; J gene: TRBJ2-1; clone size: NA; CDR3 length: 16; V gene: TRBV11-2; CDR3 protein: CASRLGAGVLYNEQFF; CDR3 DNA: TGTGCCAGCAGACTGGGGGCGGGAGTATTGTACAATGAGCAGTTCTTC
D gene: TRBD1; J gene: TRBJ2-7; clone size: NA; CDR3 length: 15; V gene: TRBV19; CDR3 protein: CASRPGTGGYYEQYF; CDR3 DNA: TGTGCCAGTAGGCCCGGGACAGGGGGCTACTACGAGCAGTACTTC
D gene: NA; J gene: TRBJ1-1; clone size: NA; CDR3 length: 16; V gene: TRBV9; CDR3 protein: CASSVLDTGLGTEAFF; CDR3 DNA: TGTGCCAGCAGCGTATTGGATACAGGGCTTGGCACTGAAGCTTTCTTT
D gene: NA; J gene: TRBJ2-1; clone size: NA; CDR3 length: 11; V gene: TRBV28; CDR3 protein: CASGAYNEQFF; CDR3 DNA: TGTGCCTCTGGCGCCTACAATGAGCAGTTCTTC
D gene: TRBD1; J gene: TRBJ2-1; clone size: once; CDR3 length: 17; V gene: TRBV18; CDR3 protein: CASSPRPGTVSYNEQFF; CDR3 DNA: TGTGCCAGCTCACCTAGGCCCGGGACAGTCTCCTACAATGAGCAGTTCTTC
D gene: NA; J gene: TRBJ2-7; clone size: NA; CDR3 length: 13; V gene: TRBV7-9; CDR3 protein: CASSFAGPYEQYF; CDR3 DNA: TGTGCCAGCAGCTTCGCAGGGCCCTACGAGCAGTACTTC
D gene: TRBD1; J gene: TRBJ2-7; clone size: NA; CDR3 length: 15; V gene: TRBV7-6; CDR3 protein: CASSLGAGGEYEQYF; CDR3 DNA: TGTGCCAGCAGCTTAGGGGCAGGGGGCGAATACGAGCAGTACTTC
D gene: TRBD2; J gene: TRBJ2-5; clone size: NA; CDR3 length: 15; V gene: TRBV30; CDR3 protein: CAWSRGLAGGLEQYF; CDR3 DNA: TGTGCCTGGAGTCGGGGACTAGCGGGAGGGCTGGAGCAGTACTTC
D gene: NA; J gene: TRBJ2-7; clone size: NA; CDR3 length: 13; V gene: TRBV6-1; CDR3 protein: CASNSWETYEQYF; CDR3 DNA: TGTGCCAGCAATTCATGGGAGACCTACGAGCAGTACTTC
D gene: NA; J gene: TRBJ2-7; clone size: NA; CDR3 length: 13; V gene: TRBV19; CDR3 protein: CASSTTPGREQYF; CDR3 DNA: TGTGCCAGTAGTACCACTCCCGGACGCGAGCAGTACTTC
D gene: NA; J gene: TRBJ2-5; clone size: NA; CDR3 length: 14; V gene: TRBV7-3; CDR3 protein: CASSSTGLGTPQYF; CDR3 DNA: TGTGCCAGCAGCTCAACCGGGTTGGGGACGCCCCAGTACTTC
D gene: NA; J gene: TRBJ1-5; clone size: NA; CDR3 length: 16; V gene: TRBV25-1; CDR3 protein: CASSQEGTGTHQPQHF; CDR3 DNA: TGTGCCAGCAGCCAAGAGGGGACGGGGACGCATCAGCCCCAGCATTTT
D gene: NA; J gene: TRBJ2-7; clone size: NA; CDR3 length: 14; V gene: TRBV28; CDR3 protein: CASSSRIRAYEQYF; CDR3 DNA: TGTGCCAGCTCCTCGAGAATACGAGCCTACGAGCAGTACTTC
D gene: NA; J gene: TRBJ2-3; clone size: NA; CDR3 length: 19; V gene: TRBV4-3; CDR3 protein: CASSYGNAGPALGTDTQYF; CDR3 DNA: TGCGCCAGCAGCTACGGGAACGCGGGTCCCGCTTTGGGCACAGATACGCAGTATTTT
D gene: NA; J gene: TRBJ1-3; clone size: NA; CDR3 length: 17; V gene: TRBV5-1; CDR3 protein: CASSLAPQTLSGNTIYF; CDR3 DNA: TGCGCCAGCAGCTTGGCCCCGCAGACACTCTCTGGAAACACCATATATTTT
D gene: NA; J gene: TRBJ2-3; clone size: NA; CDR3 length: 16; V gene: TRBV5-1; CDR3 protein: CASSPRTSGGTDTQYF; CDR3 DNA: TGCGCCAGCAGCCCCCGGACATCGGGCGGCACAGATACGCAGTATTTT
D gene: NA; J gene: TRBJ1-2; clone size: NA; CDR3 length: 13; V gene: TRBV30; CDR3 protein: CAAERSRSDGYTF; CDR3 DNA: TGTGCCGCCGAGCGAAGTAGAAGCGATGGCTACACCTTC
D gene: TRBD1; J gene: TRBJ2-1; clone size: NA; CDR3 length: 15; V gene: TRBV6-4; CDR3 protein: CASSGSTGGLSEQFF; CDR3 DNA: TGTGCCAGCAGCGGATCTACAGGGGGCCTTAGTGAGCAGTTCTTC
D gene: NA; J gene: TRBJ2-3; clone size: NA; CDR3 length: 16; V gene: TRBV15; CDR3 protein: CATTPLREKGADTQYF; CDR3 DNA: TGTGCCACCACCCCCCTCCGGGAGAAGGGGGCAGATACGCAGTATTTT
D gene: NA; J gene: TRBJ2-7; clone size: NA; CDR3 length: 14; V gene: TRBV28; CDR3 protein: CASRGTGQTYEQYF; CDR3 DNA: TGTGCCAGCAGGGGCACAGGTCAGACCTACGAGCAGTACTTC
D gene: NA; J gene: TRBJ2-5; clone size: NA; CDR3 length: 11; V gene: TRBV20-1; CDR3 protein: CSARDKETQYF; CDR3 DNA: TGCAGTGCTAGAGATAAAGAGACCCAGTACTTC
D gene: TRBD2; J gene: TRBJ2-7; clone size: NA; CDR3 length: 14; V gene: TRBV19; CDR3 protein: CASRMRGSSYEQYF; CDR3 DNA: TGTGCCAGTAGAATGCGGGGGAGCTCCTACGAGCAGTACTTC
D gene: TRBD2; J gene: TRBJ2-7; clone size: NA; CDR3 length: 13; V gene: TRBV7-9; CDR3 protein: CASSASGGYEQYF; CDR3 DNA: TGTGCCAGCAGCGCTAGCGGGGGATACGAGCAGTACTTC
D gene: NA; J gene: TRBJ1-2; clone size: NA; CDR3 length: 15; V gene: TRBV5-1; CDR3 protein: CASSLGQGLNYGYTF; CDR3 DNA: TGCGCCAGCAGCTTGGGGCAGGGGTTGAACTATGGCTACACCTTC
D gene: TRBD1; J gene: TRBJ1-3; clone size: NA; CDR3 length: 15; V gene: TRBV15; CDR3 protein: CATSRDWTGEDTIYF; CDR3 DNA: TGTGCCACCAGCAGAGATTGGACAGGGGAAGACACCATATATTTT
D gene: TRBD2; J gene: TRBJ2-1; clone size: NA; CDR3 length: 18; V gene: TRBV4-2; CDR3 protein: CASSQDGLRGGSYNEQFF; CDR3 DNA: TGTGCCAGCAGCCAAGACGGCTTGCGGGGGGGCTCCTACAATGAGCAGTTCTTC
D gene: TRBD1; J gene: TRBJ1-1; clone size: NA; CDR3 length: 17; V gene: TRBV7-2; CDR3 protein: CASSQPPAGGIDTEAFF; CDR3 DNA: TGTGCCAGCAGCCAACCCCCCGCAGGGGGAATAGATACTGAAGCTTTCTTT
D gene: NA; J gene: TRBJ1-1; clone size: NA; CDR3 length: 14; V gene: TRBV4-2; CDR3 protein: CASSQDDAAGKAFF; CDR3 DNA: TGTGCCAGCAGCCAAGATGACGCCGCGGGGAAAGCTTTCTTT
D gene: TRBD1; J gene: TRBJ1-2; clone size: NA; CDR3 length: 14; V gene: TRBV28; CDR3 protein: CASSLTVTGAGYTF; CDR3 DNA: TGTGCCAGCAGTCTCACAGTGACAGGGGCTGGCTACACCTTC
D gene: NA; J gene: TRBJ2-1; clone size: NA; CDR3 length: 15; V gene: TRBV4-2; CDR3 protein: CASSQSDGSYNEQFF; CDR3 DNA: TGTGCCAGCAGCCAGTCTGACGGGTCCTACAATGAGCAGTTCTTC
D gene: TRBD2; J gene: TRBJ2-1; clone size: NA; CDR3 length: 18; V gene: TRBV7-9; CDR3 protein: CASSLVGTSGKLENEQFF; CDR3 DNA: TGTGCCAGCAGCTTAGTGGGGACTAGCGGGAAACTGGAGAATGAGCAGTTCTTC
D gene: NA; J gene: TRBJ2-7; clone size: NA; CDR3 length: 14; V gene: TRBV9; CDR3 protein: CASSAGTGNYEQYF; CDR3 DNA: TGTGCCAGCAGCGCCGGGACCGGCAATTACGAGCAGTACTTC
D gene: NA; J gene: TRBJ2-1; clone size: NA; CDR3 length: 13; V gene: TRBV2; CDR3 protein: CASELTRYNEQFF; CDR3 DNA: TGTGCCAGCGAACTGACTCGTTACAATGAGCAGTTCTTC
D gene: TRBD1; J gene: TRBJ2-7; clone size: once; CDR3 length: 13; V gene: TRBV25-1; CDR3 protein: CASSGDRGHEQYF; CDR3 DNA: TGTGCCAGCAGTGGAGACAGGGGTCACGAGCAGTACTTC
D gene: NA; J gene: TRBJ1-1; clone size: NA; CDR3 length: 12; V gene: TRBV6-1; CDR3 protein: CASTKSVTEAFF; CDR3 DNA: TGTGCCAGCACCAAAAGCGTTACTGAAGCTTTCTTT
D gene: NA; J gene: TRBJ2-7; clone size: NA; CDR3 length: 16; V gene: TRBV15; CDR3 protein: CATSSRERSYSYEQYF; CDR3 DNA: TGTGCCACCAGCAGCCGGGAGCGGAGTTACTCCTACGAGCAGTACTTC
D gene: TRBD2; J gene: TRBJ2-4; clone size: NA; CDR3 length: 15; V gene: TRBV7-2; CDR3 protein: CASSLERTSGDIQYF; CDR3 DNA: TGTGCCAGCAGCTTAGAAAGGACTAGCGGGGACATTCAGTACTTC
D gene: NA; J gene: TRBJ2-7; clone size: NA; CDR3 length: 14; V gene: TRBV7-9; CDR3 protein: CASSITDRTYEQYF; CDR3 DNA: TGTGCCAGCAGCATCACAGACAGAACCTACGAGCAGTACTTC
D gene: TRBD1; J gene: TRBJ2-7; clone size: NA; CDR3 length: 16; V gene: TRBV4-1; CDR3 protein: CASSQDPPDRGYEQYF; CDR3 DNA: TGCGCCAGCAGCCAAGATCCACCGGACAGGGGCTACGAGCAGTACTTC
D gene: NA; J gene: TRBJ1-4; clone size: NA; CDR3 length: 14; V gene: TRBV7-9; CDR3 protein: CASSSRQTNEKLFF; CDR3 DNA: TGTGCCAGCAGCTCAAGACAGACTAATGAAAAACTGTTTTTT
D gene: NA; J gene: TRBJ2-2; clone size: NA; CDR3 length: 14; V gene: TRBV4-1; CDR3 protein: CASSQLTLTGELFF; CDR3 DNA: TGCGCCAGCAGCCAATTGACCTTGACCGGGGAGCTGTTTTTT
D gene: TRBD1; J gene: TRBJ1-2; clone size: once; CDR3 length: 15; V gene: TRBV27; CDR3 protein: CASSTRDRIINGYTF; CDR3 DNA: TGTGCCAGCAGTACCCGGGACAGGATTATTAATGGCTACACCTTC
D gene: TRBD1; J gene: TRBJ1-5; clone size: NA; CDR3 length: 17; V gene: TRBV28; CDR3 protein: CASSTISGTGGGQPQHF; CDR3 DNA: TGTGCCAGCAGCACAATCTCCGGGACAGGGGGAGGACAGCCCCAGCATTTT